This T cell receptor beta chain was documented in a study of blood T cell repertoires in COVID-19. The overall study: The origin of the acute and convalescent COVID-19 samples was the United States, Italy and Spain.

TCRdb's copy holds only in-frame clones and misses some; the assay was immunoSEQ multiplex PCR. The top ten hold roughly 8.2% of the sample, which has about 240,000 clones, about 81% seen once. Unmatched junction bases numbered 4, after V lost 3 bases and J lost 5 bases. There are 13 residues in the CDR3. Germline assignment: CDR1 SGHRS and CDR2 YFSETQ. This clonotype originated in an elderly woman with COVID-19, enrolled during active disease. Sequencing used peripheral blood. V and J are TRBV5-1 and TRBJ2-5, with 7 bases aligning to TRBD1. This CDR3 reads CASSSTGVETQYF. CDR3 bases: TGCGCCAGCAGCTCAACAGGGGTCGAGACCCAGTACTTC.